Detailed here is one TCR beta chain. Its antigen remains undetermined. Base qualities are not recorded, but no much larger clone differs from it by a single base. These data belong to a study of T cells in localized non-small cell lung cancer (TCRdb year 2020). Describing the broader study: The study analyzed T cell repertoires of hundreds of early-stage NSCLC patients, comparing tumors and uninvolved tumor-adjacent lungs. The cohort comprised roughly 230 treatment-naïve NSCLC patients with resected, localized lung tumors. A mean age of around 66 years was recorded for the NSCLC patients, of whom under 150 were male and more than 95 were female. General conclusions and limits of the study: Because the study design was exploratory, TCR variables were selected using unadjusted p-values without false-discovery rate correction. Because multi-region tumor sequencing was not performed, intratumor heterogeneity could not be ruled out. Higher blood T cell density associated with longer overall survival, while higher adjacent-lung clonality associated with shorter survival. A median of around 62 of the top 100 tumor clones turned up in the paired uninvolved adjacent lung, and roughly 28 of those clones also ranked among the top 100 of that same adjacent lung. Uninvolved tumor-adjacent lung showed the highest T cell clonality, higher than tumor, which suggests more focused antigenic responses in the uninvolved tumor-adjacent lung.

After removal of 2 bases from V and 3 bases from J, the junction retains 1 base not matched to a gene. Via the germline V gene, CDR1 is SGDLS and CDR2 YYNGEE. From the cysteine up to the phenylalanine, the CDR3 has a length of 15 residues. The CDR3 DNA has 45 bases and is translated from base 1. TCR beta CDR3 regions were sequenced from DNA using the immunoSEQ Assay. On the study's bioinformatics: To compute T cell density, TCR beta template counts were normalized to usable DNA, which was estimated by amplifying housekeeping genes. Richness was estimated with the preseqR package, extrapolating to 400,000 templates for PBMC samples and 120,000 templates for tissue samples. Clonality was defined by subtracting Pielou's evenness from one. To identify tissue-enriched TCRs, differential abundance testing was run on productive amino-acid clonotypes with a minimum total count of 5 and an alpha of 0.1. Repertoire overlap between compartments was quantified with the Jaccard Index and Morisita Overlap Index. GLIPH grouped TCR beta CDR3s together with public tetramer-defined viral CDR3s, and a viral motif had to include at least three viral sequences and also show V-gene enrichment. In TCRdb, the immuneACCESS table is reduced to in-frame sequences with V and J assigned. These tables do not hold every clone; where another copy was compared, an unresolved V gene accounts for under half, and the others remain unexplained. From that table come the V and J calls and clone size; the DNA was used to work out D and trimming. This sample lists about 12,000 clones; about 80% were detected once. Jointly, the top ten make up roughly 28% of the sample.

At diagnosis, peripheral blood, uninvolved tumor-adjacent lung and tumor were collected and stored as a combination of fresh-frozen and FFPE material. For TCR repertoire profiling, blood samples were analyzed in the form of peripheral blood mononuclear cells. Source: peripheral blood, taken before any cancer treatment. The source of this sequence is a male donor at least 60 years old with stage I squamous cell lung carcinoma. The chain joins TRBV9 to TRBJ2-3, and 12 junctional nucleotides match TRBD2. The sequenced DNA: TGTGCCAGCAGCGTTGGGACTAGCGGGACAGATACGCAGTATTTT. This is translated as CASSVGTSGTDTQYF.